Each of the 7 T cell receptor beta chains below was sequenced from the same sample in a study of regulatory T cells in long-lasting Graves disease. Time point here: newly diagnosed GD, antithyroid drugs for less than 3 months. Following extraction of RNA from PBMCs, that RNA was used to make the TCR library. Arm-PCR of CDR3 regions with iRepertoire HTBI primers generated TCR beta libraries. MiXCR was run by TCRdb on the multiplex PCR reads, yielding one entry per CDR3 protein. This sample carries approximately 310,000 distinct CDR3 sequences, 15% to 20% of them seen once, and the ten largest clones take roughly 35%. This sample comprised peripheral blood mononuclear cells (PBMCs), obtained at new diagnosis, from a patient treated with antithyroid drugs. The receptor source for this set is a female donor with Graves disease.

At least ten counts were recorded for this clonotype. This sequence joins TRBV12-3 or TRBV12-4 and TRBJ1-1, with 8 bases fitting TRBD1. The length of the CDR3 is 14 residues. Germline trimming cut 6 bases from V and 6 bases from J; bases unmatched to any gene: 9. The CDR3 sequence is CASRDGTGGAEAFF. In DNA, the CDR3 is TGTGCCAGCAGGGACGGGACAGGAGGGGCTGAAGCTTTCTTT.

This clonotype was found many times. The genes are TRBV27 and TRBJ2-2, with 8 bases lining up with TRBD2. J was trimmed by 5 bases and V by 10 bases; bases with no gene match: 18. CDR1 is MNHEY, CDR2 SMNVEV, per germline (reference sequence). The CDR3 runs 17 residues. The CDR3 here is CANPLRTGGPETGELFF. CDR3 bases: TGTGCCAACCCTTTAAGAACGGGAGGGCCTGAAACCGGGGAGCTGTTTTTT.

The CDR3: CSATRLALYEQYF. The CDR3 bases are TGCAGTGCTACACGACTAGCTCTCTACGAGCAGTACTTC. The chain has TRBV20-1 and TRBJ2-7; 7 nucleotides agree with TRBD2. Germline V gene lookup returns CDR1 DFQATT and CDR2 SNEGSKA (reference sequence). The CDR3 sequence is 13 residues long. Trimming cost V 4 bases and J 3 bases; bases outside gene matches: 6.

This clonotype was observed many times. J is TRBJ2-1 and V is TRBV9; 8 bases agree with TRBD2. This CDR3 is 14 amino acids long. Trimming at V came to 0 bases and at J to 6 bases, leaving 2 bases not matched to a gene. Germline lookup yields CDR1 SGDLS and CDR2 YYNGEE. CDR3: CASSVGREVNEQFF. CDR3 coding DNA: TGTGCCAGCAGCGTAGGGCGGGAGGTCAATGAGCAGTTCTTC.

This clonotype was counted at least ten times. V is TRBV20-1 and J is TRBJ2-1, with D possibly being TRBD1 (5 bases). Per germline, CDR1 DFQATT and CDR2 SNEGSKA (reference sequence). V lost 3 bases and J 6 bases, leaving 12 bases between the germline ends. This CDR3 region has 13 residues. CDR3 sequence: CSARRQGSNEQFF. DNA for the CDR3: TGCAGTGCTAGGCGGCAGGGTAGCAATGAGCAGTTCTTC.

This clonotype occurred many times. V and J are TRBV6-1 and TRBJ1-2; possible D gene TRBD1, 6 bases. The CDR3 contains 15 residues. The ends were cut back, 7 bases at V and 6 bases at J, with 21 bases in the middle. The germline V gene has CDR1 MNHNS and CDR2 SASEGT. The CDR3 loop reads CASTNALQGVDGYTF. The DNA for the CDR3 is TGTGCCAGCACAAACGCCCTACAGGGAGTAGATGGCTACACCTTC.

This clonotype turned up a few times. Sequence at one end of the junction differs from germline and may be a read error. The V gene is TRBV4-1, the J gene TRBJ1-4, with 9 bases fitting TRBD1. CDR1 and CDR2 (germline): MGHRA, YSYEKL. This CDR3 spans 13 amino acids. The CDR3 loop reads CASSHPRDREWAF. CDR3 DNA: TGCGCCAGCAGCCACCCCAGGGACAGGGAGTGGGCTTTT.